This TCR beta chain was identified in a study of early T cells in non-severe SARS-CoV-2 infection. This clonotype was detected a few times. Its target is not known. Broader study findings: Database matching using VDJdb favored anti-spike CD8 responses, with private and CD4 specificities left missing.

The CDR3 sequence is 17 residues long. Unmatched junction bases numbered 7, after V lost 1 base and J lost 1 base. Germline lookup yields CDR1 SGHVS and CDR2 FNYEAQ. TCRdb used MiXCR to reprocess the 5' RACE reads, holding one entry per CDR3 protein. The profile shows around 44,000 distinct CDR3 sequences, around 10% of them singletons. The receptor was derived from an adult who was a healthcare worker with PCR-confirmed SARS-CoV-2 infection or an uninfected control (not recorded which). The material sequenced was whole blood. The rearrangement joins TRBV7-6 to TRBJ1-1; 9 nucleotides agree with TRBD1. CDR3 sequence reads: CASSLVAPGQGNTEAFF. The CDR3 coding sequence is TGTGCCAGCAGCTTAGTGGCCCCGGGACAGGGGAACACTGAAGCTTTCTTT.